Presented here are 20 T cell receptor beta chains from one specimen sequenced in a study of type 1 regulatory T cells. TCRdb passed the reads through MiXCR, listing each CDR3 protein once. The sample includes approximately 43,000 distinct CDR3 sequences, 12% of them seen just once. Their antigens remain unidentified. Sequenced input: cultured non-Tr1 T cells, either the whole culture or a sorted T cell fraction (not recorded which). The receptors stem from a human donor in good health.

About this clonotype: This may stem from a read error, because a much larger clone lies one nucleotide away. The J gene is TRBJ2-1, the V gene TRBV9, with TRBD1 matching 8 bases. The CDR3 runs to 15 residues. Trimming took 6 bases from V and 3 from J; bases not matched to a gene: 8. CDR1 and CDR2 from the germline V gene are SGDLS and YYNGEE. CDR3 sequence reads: CASNTRTGNYNEQFF. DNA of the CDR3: TGTGCCAGCAACACCCGGACAGGGAACTACAATGAGCAGTTCTTC.

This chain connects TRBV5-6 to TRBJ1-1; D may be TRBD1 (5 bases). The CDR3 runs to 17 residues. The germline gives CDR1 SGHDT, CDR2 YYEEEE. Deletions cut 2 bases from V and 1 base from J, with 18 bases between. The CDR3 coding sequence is TGTGCCAGCAGCTTTAGGACAACACAAACTCGGAACACTGAAGCTTTCTTT. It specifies CASSFRTTQTRNTEAFF.

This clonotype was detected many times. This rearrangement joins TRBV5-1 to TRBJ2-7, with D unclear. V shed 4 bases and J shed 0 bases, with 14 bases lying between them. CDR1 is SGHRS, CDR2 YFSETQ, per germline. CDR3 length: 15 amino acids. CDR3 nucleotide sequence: TGCGCCAGCAGCGTTGCCGTAACAGCCTCCTACGAGCAGTACTTC. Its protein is CASSVAVTASYEQYF. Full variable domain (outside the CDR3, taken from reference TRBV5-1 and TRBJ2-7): KAGVTQTPRYLIKTRGQQVTLSCSPISGHRSVSWYQQTPGQGLQFLFEYFSETQRNKGNFPGRFSGRQFSNSRSEMNVSTLELGDSALYLCASSVAVTASYEQYFGPGTRLTVT.

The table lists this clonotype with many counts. The CDR3 bases are TGTGCCAGCTCACCACAATCTCAGGACCGTGGCGAGCAGTACTTC. This translates into CASSPQSQDRGEQYF. The rearrangement joins TRBV18 to TRBJ2-7, with D unresolved. V lost 1 base and J lost 6, with 16 bases in between. The CDR3 is 15 residues long. Looked up from germline, CDR1 is KGHSH and CDR2 is LQKENI.

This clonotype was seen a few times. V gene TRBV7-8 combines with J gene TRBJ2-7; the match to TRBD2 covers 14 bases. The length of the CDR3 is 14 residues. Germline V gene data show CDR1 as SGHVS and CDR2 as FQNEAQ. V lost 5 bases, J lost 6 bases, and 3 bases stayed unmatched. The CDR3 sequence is CASSTGLAGAEQYF. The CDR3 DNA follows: TGTGCCAGCAGCACGGGACTAGCGGGAGCCGAGCAGTACTTC.

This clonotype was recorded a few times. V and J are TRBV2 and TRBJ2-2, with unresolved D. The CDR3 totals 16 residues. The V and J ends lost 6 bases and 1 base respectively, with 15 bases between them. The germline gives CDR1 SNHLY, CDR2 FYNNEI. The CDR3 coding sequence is TGTGCCAGCAGAAGACGGGCATCTCAGAACACCGGGGAGCTGTTTTTT. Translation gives CASRRRASQNTGELFF.

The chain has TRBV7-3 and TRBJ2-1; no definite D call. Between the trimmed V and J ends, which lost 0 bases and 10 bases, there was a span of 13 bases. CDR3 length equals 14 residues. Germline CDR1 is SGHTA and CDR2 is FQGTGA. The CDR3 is CASSLTSAGGEQFF. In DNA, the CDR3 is TGTGCCAGCAGCTTAACGTCGGCCGGCGGCGAGCAGTTCTTC.

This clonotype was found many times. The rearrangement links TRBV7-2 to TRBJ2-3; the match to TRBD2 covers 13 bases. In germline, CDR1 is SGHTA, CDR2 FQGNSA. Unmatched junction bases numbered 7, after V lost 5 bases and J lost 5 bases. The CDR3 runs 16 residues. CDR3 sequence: CASSTTSGRAVDTQYF. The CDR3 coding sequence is TGTGCCAGCAGCACCACTAGCGGGAGGGCCGTAGATACGCAGTATTTT.

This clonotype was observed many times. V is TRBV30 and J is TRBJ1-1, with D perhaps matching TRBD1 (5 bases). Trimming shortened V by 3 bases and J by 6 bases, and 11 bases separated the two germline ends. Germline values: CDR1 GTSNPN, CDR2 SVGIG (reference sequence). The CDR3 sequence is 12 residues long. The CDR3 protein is CAWSRVIPEAFF. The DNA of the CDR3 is TGTGCCTGGAGCAGGGTTATCCCTGAAGCTTTCTTT. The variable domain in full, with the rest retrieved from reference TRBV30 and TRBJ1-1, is SQTIHQWPATLVQPVGSPLSLECTVEGTSNPNLYWYRQAAGRGLQLLFYSVGIGQISSEVPQNLSASRPQDRQFILSSKKLLLSDSGFYLCAWSRVIPEAFFGQGTRLTVV.

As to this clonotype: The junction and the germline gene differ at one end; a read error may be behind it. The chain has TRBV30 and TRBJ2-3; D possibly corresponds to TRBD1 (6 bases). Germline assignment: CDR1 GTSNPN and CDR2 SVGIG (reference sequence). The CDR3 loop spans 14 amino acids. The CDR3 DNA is TGTGCCTCAACCGGGACAATCGGCACGGATACGCAGTATTTT. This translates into CASTGTIGTDTQYF.

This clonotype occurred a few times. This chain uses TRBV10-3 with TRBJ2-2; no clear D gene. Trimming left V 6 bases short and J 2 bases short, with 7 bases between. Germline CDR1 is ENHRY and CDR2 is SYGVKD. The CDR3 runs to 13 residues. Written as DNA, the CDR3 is TGTGCCATCAGCAGGACCAACACCGGGGAGCTGTTTTTT. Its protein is CAISRTNTGELFF.

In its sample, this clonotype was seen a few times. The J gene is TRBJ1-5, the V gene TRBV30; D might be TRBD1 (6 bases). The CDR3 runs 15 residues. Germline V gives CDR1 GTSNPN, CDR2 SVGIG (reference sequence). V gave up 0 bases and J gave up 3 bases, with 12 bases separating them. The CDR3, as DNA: TGTGCCTGGAGTGTACTGGACAGTCTCAATCAGCCCCAGCATTTT. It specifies CAWSVLDSLNQPQHF.

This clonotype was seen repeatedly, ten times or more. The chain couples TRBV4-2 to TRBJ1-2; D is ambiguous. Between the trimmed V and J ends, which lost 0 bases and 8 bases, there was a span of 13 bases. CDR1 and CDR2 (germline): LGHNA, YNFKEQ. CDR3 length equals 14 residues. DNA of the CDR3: TGTGCCAGCAGCCAAGATCCGGATTTTCGCGGCTACACCTTC. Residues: CASSQDPDFRGYTF.

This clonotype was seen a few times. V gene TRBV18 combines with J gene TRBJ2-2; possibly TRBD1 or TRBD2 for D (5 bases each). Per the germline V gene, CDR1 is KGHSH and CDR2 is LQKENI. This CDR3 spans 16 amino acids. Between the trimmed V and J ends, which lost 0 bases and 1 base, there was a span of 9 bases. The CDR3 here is CASSPPGTRNTGELFF. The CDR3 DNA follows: TGTGCCAGCTCACCACCGGGGACGAGGAACACCGGGGAGCTGTTTTTT.

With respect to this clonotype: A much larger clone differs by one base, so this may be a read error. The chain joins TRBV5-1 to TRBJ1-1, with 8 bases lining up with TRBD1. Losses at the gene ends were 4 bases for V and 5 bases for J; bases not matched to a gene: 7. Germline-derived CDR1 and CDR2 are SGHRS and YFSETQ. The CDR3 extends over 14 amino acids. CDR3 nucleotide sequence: TGCGCCAGCAGCAGTCCAGGGGGCGGGACTGAAGCTTTCTTT. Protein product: CASSSPGGGTEAFF.

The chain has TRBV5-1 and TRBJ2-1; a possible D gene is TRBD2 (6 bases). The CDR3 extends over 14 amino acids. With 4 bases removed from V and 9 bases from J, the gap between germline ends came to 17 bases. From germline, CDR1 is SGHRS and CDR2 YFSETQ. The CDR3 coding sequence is TGCGCCAGCAGCCCGGCCGGGACTGCGACTGAGCAGTTCTTC. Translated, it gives CASSPAGTATEQFF.

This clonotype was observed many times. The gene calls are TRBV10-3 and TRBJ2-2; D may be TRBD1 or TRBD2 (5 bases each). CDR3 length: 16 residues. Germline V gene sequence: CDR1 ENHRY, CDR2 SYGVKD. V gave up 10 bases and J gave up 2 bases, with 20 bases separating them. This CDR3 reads CATTEGRRANTGELFF. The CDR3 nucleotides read TGTGCCACCACAGAGGGGCGCAGGGCTAACACCGGGGAGCTGTTTTTT.

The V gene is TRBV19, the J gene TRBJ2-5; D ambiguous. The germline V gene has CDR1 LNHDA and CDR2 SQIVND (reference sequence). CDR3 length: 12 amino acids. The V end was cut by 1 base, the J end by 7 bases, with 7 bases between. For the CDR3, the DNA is TGTGCCAGTAGTATAGTTCCCGGGACCCAGTACTTC. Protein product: CASSIVPGTQYF.

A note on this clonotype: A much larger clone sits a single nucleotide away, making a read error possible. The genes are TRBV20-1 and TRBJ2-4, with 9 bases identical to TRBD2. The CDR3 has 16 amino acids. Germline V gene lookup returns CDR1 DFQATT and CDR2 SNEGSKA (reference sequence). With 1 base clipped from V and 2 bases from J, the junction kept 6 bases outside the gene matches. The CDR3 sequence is CSARGVAGVTKNIQYF. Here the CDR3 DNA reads TGCAGTGCTAGAGGAGTAGCGGGGGTAACCAAAAACATTCAGTACTTC.

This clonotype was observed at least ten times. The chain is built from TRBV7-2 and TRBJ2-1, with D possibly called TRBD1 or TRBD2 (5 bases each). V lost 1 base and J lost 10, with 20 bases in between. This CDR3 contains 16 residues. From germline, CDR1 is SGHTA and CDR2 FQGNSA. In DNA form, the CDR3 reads TGTGCCAGCAGCTTAGTGTCGGGACCCCTAGCTTGGGAGCAGTTCTTC. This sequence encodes CASSLVSGPLAWEQFF.